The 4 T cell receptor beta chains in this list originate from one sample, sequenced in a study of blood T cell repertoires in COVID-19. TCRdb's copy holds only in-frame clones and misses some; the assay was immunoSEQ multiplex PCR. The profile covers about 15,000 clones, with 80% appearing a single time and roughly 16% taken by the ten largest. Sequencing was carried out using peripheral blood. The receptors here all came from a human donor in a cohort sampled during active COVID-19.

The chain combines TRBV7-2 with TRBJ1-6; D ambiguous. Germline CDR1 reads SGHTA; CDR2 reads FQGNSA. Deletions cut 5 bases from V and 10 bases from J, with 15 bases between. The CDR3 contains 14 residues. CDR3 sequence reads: CASSAGLVRSPLHF. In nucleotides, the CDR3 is TGTGCCAGCAGCGCCGGGTTGGTGAGGTCACCCCTCCACTTT.

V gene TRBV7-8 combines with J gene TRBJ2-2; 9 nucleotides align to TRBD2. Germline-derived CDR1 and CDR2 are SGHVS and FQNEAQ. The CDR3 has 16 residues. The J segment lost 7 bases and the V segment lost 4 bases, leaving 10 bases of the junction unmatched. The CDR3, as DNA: TGTGCCAGCAGCTCAATTGCGGGAGGGCCCGTCGGGGAGCTGTTTTTT. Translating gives CASSSIAGGPVGELFF.

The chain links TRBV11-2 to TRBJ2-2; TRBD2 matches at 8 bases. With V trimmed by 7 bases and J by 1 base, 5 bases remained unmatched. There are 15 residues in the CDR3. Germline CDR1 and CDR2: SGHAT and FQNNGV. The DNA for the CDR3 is TGTGCCAGCACCTCCGGGGGGGGGAACACCGGGGAGCTGTTTTTT. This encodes CASTSGGGNTGELFF.

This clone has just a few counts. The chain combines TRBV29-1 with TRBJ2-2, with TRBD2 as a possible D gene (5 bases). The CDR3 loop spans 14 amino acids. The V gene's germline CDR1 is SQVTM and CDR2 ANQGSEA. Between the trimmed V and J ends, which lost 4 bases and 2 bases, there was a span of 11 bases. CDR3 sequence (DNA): TGCAGCGTTGTAGGAGGCACCAACACCGGGGAGCTGTTTTTT. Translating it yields CSVVGGTNTGELFF.